These T cell receptor beta chains were read from a single sample in a study of blood T cells in healthy people across ages. A single record per CDR3 protein comes from TCRdb applying MiXCR to the 5' RACE reads. In the table there are hundreds of thousands of distinct CDR3 sequences, 32% of which are singletons. Sequencing was carried out using blood. These receptors originate from a woman at least 80 years old in good health. CDR3s include the opening cysteine and the closing phenylalanine or tryptophan. D genes are given only for firm matches. Size tells how often a clone was seen (once, few, many) or the class of an expanded clone, and some rows leave it out.

j_gene	abundance	v_gene	d_gene	CDR3nt	CDR3aa
TRBJ1-1	few	TRBV19	-	TGTGCCAGTAACCCCACACAGGATCTTACTGAAGCTTTCTTT	CASNPTQDLTEAFF
TRBJ2-5	many	TRBV2	-	TGTGCCTCCAGACCAACAGGGATGGGTCAAGAGACCCAGTACTTC	CASRPTGMGQETQYF
TRBJ2-3	few	TRBV5-1	-	TGCGCCAGCAGCTTGAAAGGCAGGGGAAACACAGATACGCAGTATTTT	CASSLKGRGNTDTQYF
TRBJ2-2	few	TRBV5-1	-	TGCGCCAGCAGCTTTGGACGTTGGGAGCTGTTTTTT	CASSFGRWELFF
TRBJ2-7	few	TRBV6-1	TRBD1	TGTGCCAGCAGGGTGGACAGGGGTCTTACCCCCTACGAGCAGTACTTC	CASRVDRGLTPYEQYF
TRBJ1-5	-	TRBV28	-	TGTGCCAGCAGTTTATGGCGGCCAGTGGGAATTCCCCAGCATTTT	CASSLWRPVGIPQHF
TRBJ1-1	few	TRBV18	-	TGTGCCAGCTCACCAAGCAGGGGATCTAGGAACACTGAAGCTTTCTTT	CASSPSRGSRNTEAFF
TRBJ1-5	few	TRBV5-6	TRBD1	TGTGCCAGCAAGCGACAGGGGGCTAGTCAGCCCCAGCATTTT	CASKRQGASQPQHF
TRBJ2-7	many	TRBV5-1	TRBD2	TGCGCCAGCAGTTACGGGACTAGCGGGGACTACGAGCAGTACTTC	CASSYGTSGDYEQYF
TRBJ2-6	many	TRBV2	TRBD1	TGTGCCAGCAGTGTAGACAGGGCCCGCTCTGGGGCCAACGTCCTGACTTTC	CASSVDRARSGANVLTF
TRBJ1-5	-	TRBV20-1	-	TGCAGTGCTAGTTTAGGTGTCGGGGCGCAGGGCAATCAGCCCCAGCATTTT	CSASLGVGAQGNQPQHF
TRBJ2-1	many	TRBV6-2/TRBV6-3	-	TGTGCCAGCAGTGTGGGCAGGCACAATGAGCAGTTCTTC	CASSVGRHNEQFF
TRBJ2-3	many	TRBV20-1	TRBD2	TGCAGCGCTAGCGGGGGGGGGACAGATACGCAGTATTTT	CSASGGGTDTQYF
TRBJ2-3	many	TRBV7-3	-	TGTGCCAGCAGCACGGAGGGGGGGCGTTCGATCGGAAATACGCAGTATTTT	CASSTEGGRSIGNTQYF
TRBJ2-1	-	TRBV20-1	-	TGCAGTGCTATAGGCTCCGGGACTCCAAGGGAGTTCTTC	CSAIGSGTPREFF
TRBJ2-3	-	TRBV12-3/TRBV12-4	-	TGTGCCAGCAGTTTTCTAGGGGGGATTGGCACAGATACGCAGTATTTT	CASSFLGGIGTDTQYF
TRBJ2-7	-	TRBV4-1	-	TGCGCCAGCAGCCAAGATAGAGGTGGGCAGGCCTACGAGCAGTACTTC	CASSQDRGGQAYEQYF
TRBJ2-7	many	TRBV30	-	TGTGCCTGGAAACAGGGCGAGCAGTACTTC	CAWKQGEQYF
TRBJ1-1	few	TRBV20-1	-	TGCAGTGCCCCGGTGACAACTGACACTGAAGCTTTCTTT	CSAPVTTDTEAFF
TRBJ2-3	-	TRBV10-3	-	TGTGCCATCAGTGAGCCGGTGGCAGATACGCAGTATTTT	CAISEPVADTQYF
TRBJ2-1	many	TRBV20-1	-	TGCAGTGCTAGATGGGGTAGCTCCTACAATGAGCAGTTCTTC	CSARWGSSYNEQFF
TRBJ2-7	-	TRBV12-3/TRBV12-4	-	TGTGCCAGCAGTCCCCGGGCCACGGTCGGCTACGAGCAGTACTTC	CASSPRATVGYEQYF
TRBJ1-4	few	TRBV7-3	TRBD1	TGTGCCAGCAGCTTAATGGGACAGGGCCATGAAAAACTGTTTTTT	CASSLMGQGHEKLFF
TRBJ2-7	many	TRBV12-3/TRBV12-4	TRBD2	TGTGCCAGCAGCCCTGGAGCTAGCGGGGGAATCTACGAGCAGTACTTC	CASSPGASGGIYEQYF
TRBJ1-2	many	TRBV9	-	TGTGCCAGCACCGATATCAGGGACTATGGCTACACCTTC	CASTDIRDYGYTF
TRBJ1-4	few	TRBV9	-	TGTGCCAGCAGCGTAGCTCAAGGAGACGGAGAAAAACTGTTTTTT	CASSVAQGDGEKLFF
TRBJ1-4	once	TRBV4-3	TRBD1	TGCGCCAGCAGCCAGGTGATGACAGGGGTTTTGGAAAAACTGTTTTTT	CASSQVMTGVLEKLFF